Each of the 17 T cell receptor beta chains below was sequenced from the same sample in a study of cytomegalovirus exposure and HLA in healthy donors. The PCR employed 60 Vbeta primers together with 13 Jbeta primers. The table came from immunoSEQ multiplex PCR; TCRdb's copy has only in-frame clones and leaves some out. The table shows roughly 84,000 clones, with around 77% occurring only once. The sequenced sample was PBMCs. Receptors were obtained from a man between 45 and 60 years old in good health and CMV-seronegative.

The chain is built from TRBV5-1 and TRBJ2-2; 8 positions match TRBD1. Germline V gene lookup returns CDR1 SGHRS and CDR2 YFSETQ. This CDR3 is 15 amino acids long. V dropped 4 bases and J dropped 5; count of bases not matched to a gene: 7. The CDR3 sequence: CASSPGTGWTGELFF. DNA for the CDR3: TGCGCCAGCAGCCCCGGGACAGGTTGGACCGGGGAGCTGTTTTTT.

The CDR3 protein is CASGLVSPPGQGSGYTF. CDR3 DNA: TGTGCTAGTGGTTTGGTATCCCCCCCGGGACAGGGTTCTGGCTACACCTTC. V gene TRBV12-5 combines with J gene TRBJ1-2; TRBD1 agrees at 9 bases. V shed 0 bases and J 7 bases; nucleotides not matched to a gene: 12. CDR1 and CDR2 from the germline V gene are LGHNT and FRNRAP. This CDR3 region has 17 residues. The entire variable domain, with the rest obtained from reference TRBV12-5 and TRBJ1-2, is as follows: DARVTQTPRHKVTEMGQEVTMRCQPILGHNTVFWYRQTMMQGLELLAYFRNRAPLDDSGMPKDRFSAEMPDATLATLKIQPSEPRDSAVYFCASGLVSPPGQGSGYTFGSGTRLTVV.

The J gene is TRBJ2-2, the V gene TRBV19; 7 nucleotides agree with TRBD2. The germline gives CDR1 LNHDA, CDR2 SQIVND (reference sequence). The CDR3 totals 16 residues. With V trimmed by 3 bases and J by 1 base, 5 bases remained unmatched. In DNA form, the CDR3 reads TGTGCCAGTAGTATGTACGCGGGGGTGAACACCGGGGAGCTGTTTTTT. Its translation: CASSMYAGVNTGELFF.

V is TRBV12-5 and J is TRBJ2-1; no definite D call. V was trimmed by 0 bases and J by 9 bases, leaving 9 bases between them. CDR1 and CDR2 from the germline V gene are LGHNT and FRNRAP. The CDR3 runs to 13 residues. CDR3 loop: CASGLVSGGEQFF. The CDR3 DNA follows: TGTGCTAGTGGTTTGGTATCCGGCGGTGAGCAGTTCTTC.

The chain uses TRBV5-4 and TRBJ1-1; D is possibly TRBD1 (5 bases). The CDR3 totals 14 residues. The V gene lost 4 bases and the J gene lost 4 bases, with 14 bases spanning the gap. Germline CDR1 SGHNT, CDR2 YYREEE (reference sequence). The CDR3 protein is CASSPVPGGTEAFF. The CDR3 DNA is TGTGCCAGCAGCCCGGTTCCGGGGGGCACTGAAGCTTTCTTT.

The V call is TRBV11-1, the J call TRBJ1-6, with TRBD1 matching over 8 bases. J was trimmed by 7 bases and V by 6 bases; bases with no gene match: 8. CDR1 and CDR2 from the germline V gene are SGHAT and FQDESV (reference sequence). This CDR3 contains 15 residues. CDR3 sequence reads: CASRRATGDNSPLHF. In DNA form, the CDR3 reads TGTGCCAGCAGACGGGCGACAGGGGACAATTCACCCCTCCACTTT.

The chain combines TRBV2 with TRBJ1-1; TRBD1 matches 7 bases. CDR1 is SNHLY and CDR2 is FYNNEI in the germline V gene. The CDR3 is 14 amino acids. V gave up 11 bases and J gave up 1 base; unmatched junction bases: 10. CDR3 region: CARQGGFRNTEAFF. CDR3 coding DNA: TGTGCCCGCCAGGGGGGTTTTAGGAACACTGAAGCTTTCTTT.

The V gene is TRBV5-6, the J gene TRBJ2-5; the D gene is possibly TRBD1 (6 bases). Germline assignment: CDR1 SGHDT and CDR2 YYEEEE. The V end lost 0 bases, the J end lost 4 bases, and 16 bases lay between the germline ends. This CDR3 has 16 amino acids. In DNA form, the CDR3 reads TGTGCCAGCAGCTTGGAATGGGCAGGGGACGCAGAGACCCAGTACTTC. It specifies CASSLEWAGDAETQYF.

The V gene is TRBV28, the J gene TRBJ2-5, with 9 bases lining up with TRBD1. The CDR3 consists of 18 residues. From germline, CDR1 is MDHEN and CDR2 SYDVKM. V shed 3 bases and J 0 bases; nucleotides not matched to a gene: 11. The CDR3 DNA reads TGTGCCAGCAGTTTCTTCCCCTCGGGGACAGGGTACCAAGAGACCCAGTACTTC. This sequence encodes CASSFFPSGTGYQETQYF.

The chain links TRBV6-4 to TRBJ1-2; the D gene is possibly TRBD1 (6 bases). Deletions cut 6 bases from V and 9 bases from J, with 20 bases between. This CDR3 region has 14 residues. Germline V CDR1 and CDR2: MRHNA, SNTAGT. The CDR3 coding sequence is TGTGCCAGCAGCTACAGGGTTGCGGATGGAAGCTACACCTTC. This encodes CASSYRVADGSYTF.

This sequence joins TRBV7-3 and TRBJ2-1; perhaps TRBD1 as D (6 bases). This CDR3 spans 15 amino acids. Germline V gene lookup returns CDR1 SGHTA and CDR2 FQGTGA. V was cut by 1 base and J by 5 bases, with 12 bases left in between. This CDR3 is CASSLNGQPDNEQFF. The CDR3 nucleotides read TGTGCCAGCAGCTTAAATGGACAGCCTGACAATGAGCAGTTCTTC.

The chain joins TRBV27 to TRBJ1-4; 7 bases match TRBD1. The V segment lost 6 bases and the J segment 7 bases; nucleotides outside the gene matches: 5. In germline, CDR1 is MNHEY, CDR2 SMNVEV (reference sequence). CDR3 length equals 13 residues. CDR3 bases: TGTGCCAGCAGACTGACAGGGACTGAAAAACTGTTTTTT. This gives the protein CASRLTGTEKLFF.

The genes are TRBV9 and TRBJ1-1; D unclear. The V gene's germline CDR1 is SGDLS and CDR2 YYNGEE. Between the trimmed V and J ends, which lost 2 bases and 1 base, there was a span of 9 bases. The CDR3 runs to 14 residues. CDR3 nucleotides: TGTGCCAGCAGCGTGGCCCCGAAGAACACTGAAGCTTTCTTT. It yields the protein CASSVAPKNTEAFF. Combining the CDR3 with reference TRBV9 and TRBJ1-1 gives the whole variable domain DSGVTQTPKHLITATGQRVTLRCSPRSGDLSVYWYQQSLDQGLQFLIQYYNGEERAKGNILERFSAQQFPDLHSELNLSSLELGDSALYFCASSVAPKNTEAFFGQGTRLTVV.

This clone was seen only a few times. This rearrangement joins TRBV19 to TRBJ1-2, with TRBD1 identical over 7 bases. Germline-derived CDR1 and CDR2 are LNHDA and SQIVND (reference sequence). The CDR3 sequence is 14 residues long. Trimming cost V 7 bases and J 6 bases; bases outside gene matches: 11. CDR3 sequence reads: CASTYRDSPHGYTF. CDR3 nucleotides: TGTGCCAGTACGTACCGGGACAGCCCACATGGCTACACCTTC.

The chain recombines TRBV14 with TRBJ1-3, with D hard to call. Trimming took 1 base from V and 9 from J, leaving 7 bases between them. The CDR3 has 12 residues. Germline CDR1 SGHDN, CDR2 FVKESK. The CDR3: CASSQVRGTIYF. As DNA, the CDR3 is TGTGCCAGCAGCCAAGTCCGGGGCACCATATATTTT.

The J gene is TRBJ2-2, the V gene TRBV7-2; D is perhaps TRBD2 (5 bases). Between the trimmed V and J ends, which lost 4 bases and 5 bases, there was a span of 14 bases. The CDR3 covers 15 residues. From germline, CDR1 is SGHTA and CDR2 FQGNSA. CDR3 sequence: CASSSRGPTTGELFF. The CDR3 DNA sequence: TGTGCCAGCAGCTCAAGAGGGCCGACAACCGGGGAGCTGTTTTTT.

This chain connects TRBV5-1 to TRBJ2-1; weak D call: TRBD2 (6 bases). Trimming cost V 0 bases and J 11 bases, with 12 bases left between them. Looked up from germline, CDR1 is SGHRS and CDR2 is YFSETQ. CDR3 length equals 13 residues. Here the CDR3 DNA reads TGCGCCAGCAGCTTGGCCGTGGCGGGGAAGCAGTTCTTC. It is translated as CASSLAVAGKQFF.